This entry features one T cell receptor (beta chain) sequence. The antigen it binds to is not known. The input lacks base qualities; no much larger clone sits a single base away. Ophthalmopathy patients had moderately to severely active disease, Clinical Activity Score of at least 3, NOSPECS grade of at least 4, and duration under 3 months. Exclusion was applied to patients with uncontrolled infections, other autoimmune diseases, pregnancy or lactation. Diagnoses were based on clinical symptoms, serum thyroxine and TRAb, thyroid ultrasound and orbital computed tomography. PBMCs were isolated from approximately 10 ml of fresh peripheral blood by Ficoll-Paque density gradient centrifugation. Trizol reagent was used to extract total RNA, and RNA quality was then checked on an Agilent 2100 Bioanalyzer. Amplification of TCR beta CDR3 regions was carried out from RNA transcripts. The first round of RT-PCR for the TCR CDR3 was performed with the HTBI primer set and the Qiagen OneStep RT-PCR kit. Libraries were constructed in a second round of multiplex PCR, after which size selection and purification were carried out. The libraries were sequenced on an Illumina HiSeq2000 using paired-end 100 bp reads. Per the authors' processing: Raw data were processed with SOAPnuke, discarding reads with adapters, uncalled bases, mean Phred below 15, or no exact constant-primer or identifier match. COPE v1.2.5 was used to merge high-quality paired reads, and clonotypes were defined as unique nucleotide sequences. MiTCR v1.1 was used to align the clonotypes against IMGT TRBV, TRBD and TRBJ reference segments. Analysis was restricted to V-J combinations with a frequency above 0.0001, which covered roughly 99% of repertoires. A TCS score was defined as the ratio between F50 (clonal expansion) and ExV (chaos), using BLOSUM62-based TCRdist between CDR3 peptides within each V-J. Welch's t-statistics and random forest reduced just over 500 V-J features to 10 to 15, which were used in a naive Bayes classifier (R e1071). The public reads were reanalyzed by TCRdb: fastp trimming at Q25, MiXCR alignment, in-frame beta chains only. CDR3 protein sequences are deduplicated, and each keeps its most common genes and DNA. TCRdb's processing, not the authors' own work, is the source of the V and J calls. Across this sample there are approximately 300,000 distinct CDR3 sequences, with roughly a fifth seen only once. The top ten hold 35% to 45% of the sample.

This specimen belongs to a study of T cells in Graves' hyperthyroidism and ophthalmopathy (dated by TCRdb to 2018 to 2020). Turning to the overall study: Peripheral blood samples were taken at the time of initial diagnosis, prior to any treatment. Prospective prediction of ophthalmopathy was tested in an independent validation cohort consisting of roughly 19 hyperthyroidism patients and 17 patients who later progressed to ophthalmopathy. The approximately 100 discovery patients were randomly split 7:3 into training and test sets. After blood sampling, hyperthyroidism patients were treated with methimazole at a starting dose of 30 mg daily, and ophthalmopathy patients were treated with high-dose intravenous methylprednisolone. The paper describes TCR Vbeta CDR3 sequencing of around 140 peripheral blood samples, made up of some 40 ophthalmopathy patients, around 73 hyperthyroidism patients and some 17 progressor patients. The study also compared thyroid tissue and blood T-cell repertoires from 6 or 7 Graves' hyperthyroidism patients. TCR V-J signatures able to tell the groups apart were searched for in a discovery cohort of 90 to 100 patients, of whom around 43 had Graves' ophthalmopathy and under 65 had stable Graves' hyperthyroidism.

CDR1 and CDR2, looked up from the germline V gene (reference sequence), are DFQATT and SNEGSKA. The CDR3 runs 14 residues from the cysteine to the phenylalanine. Just CDR3 DNA is preserved here, 42 bases in frame from base 1. V drops 6 bases and J drops 0 bases, leaving 13 bases in between. The paper as a whole reports these results and caveats: A 13 V-J signature model separated ophthalmopathy from stable hyperthyroidism, with 87.88% sensitivity and just under 84% specificity in cross-validation and 80%/75% in testing. Most expanded thyroid clonotypes (frequency above 0.001) were also detected in blood, a finding suggesting that blood repertoires may reflect thyroid immune responses. No statistical method was used to fix the sample size in advance, and group allocation was not hidden from the investigators. In validation, the model predicted progression to ophthalmopathy a median of about 5.9 months before onset, with around 70% sensitivity and about 75% specificity.

Sequences were obtained from blood. The sequence came from a man aged 45-65 years with Graves' ophthalmopathy. Recombination joined TRBV20-1 with TRBJ2-3, with TRBD1 perhaps the D gene, on 5 matching bases. The nucleotide sequence reads TGCAGTGCCGGCAGGGCCCCAAGCACAGATACGCAGTATTTT. Translation gives CSAGRAPSTDTQYF.